The rows below give T cell receptor beta chains drawn from one sample of a study of shared clonotypes between healthy human individuals. TCRdb keeps only in-frame clones here, not all; method: immunoSEQ multiplex PCR. The table shows 980,000 or so clones, with 76% occurring only once. The material sequenced was memory CD4+ T cells sorted from blood. The receptor source for this set is a man between 18 and 35 years old in good health. Each CDR3 is given with its conserved first and last residue. A D gene is named only where the DNA matches it firmly. Size values are once, few and many counts, or a class for expanded clones, and some rows have none.

abundance: .; d_gene: .; v_gene: TRBV6-5; j_gene: TRBJ1-1; CDR3aa: CASSYSRGMNTEAFF; CDR3nt: TGTGCCAGCAGTTACTCGAGAGGTATGAACACTGAAGCTTTCTTT
abundance: many; d_gene: .; v_gene: TRBV5-4; j_gene: TRBJ1-1; CDR3aa: CASSTDMGYTEAFF; CDR3nt: TGTGCCAGCAGCACTGATATGGGGTACACTGAAGCTTTCTTT
abundance: .; d_gene: .; v_gene: TRBV6-5; j_gene: TRBJ2-5; CDR3aa: CASRRLYQETQYF; CDR3nt: TGTGCCAGCAGACGTTTGTACCAAGAGACCCAGTACTTC
abundance: few; d_gene: .; v_gene: TRBV28; j_gene: TRBJ1-1; CDR3aa: CASSLRTEAFF; CDR3nt: TGTGCCAGCAGTTTGAGGACTGAAGCTTTCTTT
abundance: .; d_gene: TRBD1; v_gene: TRBV5-6; j_gene: TRBJ2-7; CDR3aa: CASSRGQGYEQYF; CDR3nt: TGTGCCAGCAGCAGAGGACAGGGCTACGAGCAGTACTTC
abundance: .; d_gene: .; v_gene: TRBV28; j_gene: TRBJ1-1; CDR3aa: CASSISTGTEAFF; CDR3nt: TGTGCCAGCAGTATCTCCACGGGCACTGAAGCTTTCTTT
abundance: .; d_gene: TRBD2; v_gene: TRBV5-1; j_gene: TRBJ2-3; CDR3aa: CASSARNGRSTDTQYF; CDR3nt: TGCGCCAGCAGCGCTCGTAACGGGAGGAGCACAGATACGCAGTATTTT
abundance: .; d_gene: TRBD1; v_gene: TRBV5-1; j_gene: TRBJ1-2; CDR3aa: CASSTGQGNYGYTF; CDR3nt: TGCGCCAGCAGCACTGGACAGGGGAACTATGGCTACACCTTC
abundance: .; d_gene: .; v_gene: TRBV29-1; j_gene: TRBJ1-2; CDR3aa: CSVDVLDAGGGYTF; CDR3nt: TGCAGCGTTGATGTCTTGGACGCGGGCGGGGGCTACACCTTC
abundance: .; d_gene: TRBD2; v_gene: TRBV30; j_gene: TRBJ2-5; CDR3aa: CAWENSGTKGETQYF; CDR3nt: TGTGCCTGGGAAAATTCCGGGACTAAGGGAGAGACCCAGTACTTC
abundance: .; d_gene: TRBD2; v_gene: TRBV7-2; j_gene: TRBJ2-2; CDR3aa: CASSFLAGTGELFF; CDR3nt: TGTGCCAGCAGCTTTTTAGCGGGTACCGGGGAGCTGTTTTTT
abundance: .; d_gene: .; v_gene: TRBV5-6; j_gene: TRBJ2-1; CDR3aa: CASSPRTTNEQFF; CDR3nt: TGTGCCAGCAGCCCGAGGACTACTAATGAGCAGTTCTTC
abundance: .; d_gene: .; v_gene: TRBV5-1; j_gene: TRBJ2-3; CDR3aa: CASSLNSATDTQYF; CDR3nt: TGCGCCAGCAGCTTGAACTCTGCCACAGATACGCAGTATTTT
abundance: few; d_gene: .; v_gene: TRBV14; j_gene: TRBJ1-1; CDR3aa: CASSKGRVENTEAFF; CDR3nt: TGTGCCAGCAGCAAGGGGCGGGTGGAGAACACTGAAGCTTTCTTT
abundance: few; d_gene: TRBD1; v_gene: TRBV28; j_gene: TRBJ1-3; CDR3aa: CASSPDRVRHF; CDR3nt: TGTGCCAGCAGTCCGGACAGGGTCAGACATTTT
abundance: .; d_gene: TRBD1; v_gene: TRBV2; j_gene: TRBJ1-6; CDR3aa: CASSDTGTGMNSPLHF; CDR3nt: TGTGCCAGCAGTGATACCGGGACAGGCATGAATTCACCCCTCCACTTT
abundance: .; d_gene: TRBD1; v_gene: TRBV7-2; j_gene: TRBJ2-3; CDR3aa: CASSFSLDRSSTDTQYF; CDR3nt: TGTGCCAGCAGCTTCTCCTTGGACAGGTCTAGCACAGATACGCAGTATTTT
abundance: .; d_gene: .; v_gene: TRBV7-9; j_gene: TRBJ2-7; CDR3aa: CASSRTPWEQYF; CDR3nt: TGTGCCAGCAGCCGGACCCCCTGGGAGCAGTACTTC
abundance: .; d_gene: .; v_gene: TRBV7-2; j_gene: TRBJ2-7; CDR3aa: CASSLVDSSYEQYF; CDR3nt: TGTGCCAGCAGCTTAGTGGACAGCTCCTACGAGCAGTACTTC
abundance: .; d_gene: TRBD2; v_gene: TRBV11-3; j_gene: TRBJ2-5; CDR3aa: CASSSGLAGGFWETQYF; CDR3nt: TGTGCCAGCAGCTCCGGACTAGCGGGAGGGTTTTGGGAGACCCAGTACTTC
abundance: .; d_gene: .; v_gene: TRBV5-1; j_gene: TRBJ1-5; CDR3aa: CASSLLGNNQPQHF; CDR3nt: TGCGCCAGCAGCTTGTTAGGGAACAATCAGCCCCAGCATTTT
abundance: .; d_gene: TRBD1; v_gene: TRBV9; j_gene: TRBJ1-6; CDR3aa: CASSSQTGTSSALHF; CDR3nt: TGTGCCAGCAGCTCTCAGACAGGGACGTCTTCGGCCCTCCACTTT
abundance: .; d_gene: .; v_gene: TRBV9; j_gene: TRBJ2-7; CDR3aa: CASSVRTSYEQYF; CDR3nt: TGTGCCAGCAGCGTAAGGACTTCCTACGAGCAGTACTTC